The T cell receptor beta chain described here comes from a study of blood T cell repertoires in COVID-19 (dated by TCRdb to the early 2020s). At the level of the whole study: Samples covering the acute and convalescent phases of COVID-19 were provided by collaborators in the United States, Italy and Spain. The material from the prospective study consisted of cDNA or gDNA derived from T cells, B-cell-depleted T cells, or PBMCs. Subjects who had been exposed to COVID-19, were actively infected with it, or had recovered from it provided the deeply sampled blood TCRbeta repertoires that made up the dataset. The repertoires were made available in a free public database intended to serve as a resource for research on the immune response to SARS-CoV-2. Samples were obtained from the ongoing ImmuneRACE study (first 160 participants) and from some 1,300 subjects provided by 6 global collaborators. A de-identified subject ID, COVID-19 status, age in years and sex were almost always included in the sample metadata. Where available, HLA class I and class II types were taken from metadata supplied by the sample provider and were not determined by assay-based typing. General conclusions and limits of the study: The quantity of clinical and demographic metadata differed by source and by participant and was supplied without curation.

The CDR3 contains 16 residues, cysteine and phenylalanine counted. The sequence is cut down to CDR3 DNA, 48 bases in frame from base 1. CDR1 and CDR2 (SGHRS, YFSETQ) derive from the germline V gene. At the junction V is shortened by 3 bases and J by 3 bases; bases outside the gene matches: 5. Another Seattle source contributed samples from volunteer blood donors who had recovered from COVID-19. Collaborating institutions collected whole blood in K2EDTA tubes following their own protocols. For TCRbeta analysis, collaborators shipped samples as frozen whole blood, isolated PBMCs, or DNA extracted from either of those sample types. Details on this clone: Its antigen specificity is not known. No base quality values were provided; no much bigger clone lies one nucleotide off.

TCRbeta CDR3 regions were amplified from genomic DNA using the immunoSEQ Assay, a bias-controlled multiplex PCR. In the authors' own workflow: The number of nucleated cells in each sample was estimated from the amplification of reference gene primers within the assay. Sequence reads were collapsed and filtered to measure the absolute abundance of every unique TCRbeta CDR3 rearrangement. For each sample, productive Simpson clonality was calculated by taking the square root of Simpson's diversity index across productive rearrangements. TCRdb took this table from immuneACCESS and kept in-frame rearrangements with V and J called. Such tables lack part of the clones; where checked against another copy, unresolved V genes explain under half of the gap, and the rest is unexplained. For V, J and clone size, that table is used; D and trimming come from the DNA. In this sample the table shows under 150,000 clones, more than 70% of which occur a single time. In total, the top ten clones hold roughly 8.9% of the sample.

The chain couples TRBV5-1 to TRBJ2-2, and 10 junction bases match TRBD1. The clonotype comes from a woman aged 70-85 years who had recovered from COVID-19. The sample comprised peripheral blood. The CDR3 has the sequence CASSWLTGGYTGELFF. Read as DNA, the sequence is TGCGCCAGCAGCTGGTTGACAGGGGGCTACACCGGGGAGCTGTTTTTT.